This passage covers 21 T cell receptor beta chains from one sample sequenced in a study of cytomegalovirus exposure and HLA in healthy donors. PCR used 60 Vbeta primers and 13 Jbeta primers. The repertoire was sequenced with immunoSEQ multiplex PCR; TCRdb's copy has only in-frame clones and lacks some. The sample yields around 170,000 clones, over 60% seen once. Sequences were obtained from PBMCs. The receptors were gathered from a girl between 5 and 17 years old in good health and CMV-seronegative.

This clone was detected a few times. CDR3 region: CAWSVSIPGVTEAFF. The CDR3 bases are TGTGCCTGGAGTGTTTCCATCCCGGGGGTCACTGAAGCTTTCTTT. V and J are TRBV30 and TRBJ1-1, with a weak D call TRBD1 (5 bases). Germline CDR1 reads GTSNPN; CDR2 reads SVGIG (reference sequence). The CDR3 extends over 15 amino acids. The germline V and J ends were trimmed by 0 bases and 4 bases, with 15 bases remaining between them.

This clone appeared once. V usage is TRBV2 and J usage is TRBJ2-1; 10 bases are a match to TRBD1. The J segment lost 7 bases and the V segment lost 6 bases, leaving 9 bases of the junction unmatched. Germline loops: CDR1 SNHLY, CDR2 FYNNEI. The CDR3 totals 15 residues. CDR3: CASSLGQGTDNEQFF. DNA of the CDR3: TGTGCCAGCAGCTTGGGACAGGGGACTGATAATGAGCAGTTCTTC.

The chain has TRBV7-2 and TRBJ2-1; D remains ambiguous. The germline CDR1 and CDR2 sequences are SGHTA and FQGNSA. Trimming stripped 0 bases from V and 9 bases from J, with 12 bases between. There are 14 residues in the CDR3. The chain's CDR3 is CASSLARGQFEQFF. As DNA, the CDR3 is TGTGCCAGCAGCTTAGCTCGTGGTCAGTTTGAGCAGTTCTTC.

The J gene is TRBJ1-5, the V gene TRBV2; 10 bases agree with TRBD1. Germline V CDR1 and CDR2: SNHLY, FYNNEI. The trim removed 6 bases at V and 5 bases at J, leaving 4 bases unmatched. The CDR3 loop spans 14 amino acids. The CDR3 nucleotides are TGTGCCAGCAGCCCCGGGACAGGGGATCAGCCCCAGCATTTT. Translated: CASSPGTGDQPQHF.

This clone has a handful of counts. V is TRBV7-3 and J is TRBJ1-1, with 10 bases that match TRBD1. This CDR3 is 14 amino acids long. Germline trimming cut 4 bases from V and 5 bases from J; bases unmatched to any gene: 4. Germline CDR1 and CDR2: SGHTA and FQGTGA. DNA of the CDR3: TGTGCCAGCAGCTCGACAGGGGGCTTAACTGAAGCTTTCTTT. Translating it yields CASSSTGGLTEAFF.

The chain combines TRBV5-1 with TRBJ1-1; D possibly corresponds to TRBD1 (5 bases). Trimming left V 4 bases short and J 2 bases short, with 9 bases between. This CDR3 comprises 13 residues. Looked up from germline, CDR1 is SGHRS and CDR2 is YFSETQ. The CDR3 here is CASSQGLNTEAFF. CDR3 DNA: TGCGCCAGCAGCCAGGGACTTAACACTGAAGCTTTCTTT.

The chain combines TRBV19 with TRBJ2-5; possibly TRBD2 for D (7 bases). The V end was cut by 5 bases, the J end by 6 bases, with 13 bases between. Germline V gene data show CDR1 as LNHDA and CDR2 as SQIVND (reference sequence). The CDR3 consists of 13 residues. The CDR3 DNA reads TGTGCCAGTAGTTCGGGGGGCCAGAAGACCCAGTACTTC. Its translation is CASSSGGQKTQYF.

This rearrangement joins TRBV6-5 to TRBJ2-1; a possible D gene is TRBD1 (6 bases). The V gene's germline CDR1 is MNHEY and CDR2 SVGAGI. V gave up 2 bases and J gave up 1 base, with 12 bases separating them. The CDR3 sequence is 16 residues long. The CDR3 region is CASSYATGPSYNEQFF. The CDR3 region has the DNA TGTGCCAGCAGTTACGCGACAGGCCCTTCCTACAATGAGCAGTTCTTC.

The chain links TRBV11-1 to TRBJ1-2; D is undetermined. Trimming stripped 4 bases from V and 7 bases from J, with 7 bases between. Germline V gene sequence: CDR1 SGHAT, CDR2 FQDESV (reference sequence). The CDR3 is made up of 11 amino acids. The CDR3 region is CASSSVGGYTF. Here the CDR3 DNA reads TGTGCCAGCAGCTCGGTCGGTGGCTACACCTTC.

The rearrangement uses TRBV7-8 and TRBJ1-6, with 8 nucleotides matching TRBD1. Looked up from germline, CDR1 is SGHVS and CDR2 is FQNEAQ. This CDR3 is built from 16 residues. After removal of 4 bases from V and 7 bases from J, the junction contained 9 bases not matched to a gene. CDR3 nucleotide sequence: TGTGCCAGCAGCTCAGACTGGACAGGGTGGAATTCACCCCTCCACTTT. Its protein is CASSSDWTGWNSPLHF.

The J gene is TRBJ1-4, the V gene TRBV6-1; D not certain. Trimming shortened V by 4 bases and J by 10 bases, and 10 bases separated the two germline ends. The CDR3 contains 12 residues. The germline gives CDR1 MNHNS, CDR2 SASEGT. This CDR3 is CASSAAEGKLFF. CDR3 DNA sequence: TGTGCCAGCAGTGCCGCTGAGGGAAAACTGTTTTTT.

This clone turned up a few times. The genes are TRBV7-3 and TRBJ1-1, with D possibly TRBD1 on 5 matching bases. The germline V and J ends were trimmed by 6 bases and 4 bases, with 15 bases remaining between them. This CDR3 comprises 14 residues. Germline CDR1 is SGHTA and CDR2 is FQGTGA. The CDR3 DNA sequence: TGTGCCAGCAGTTCAACCGGGGGGATCACTGAAGCTTTCTTT. It codes for CASSSTGGITEAFF. Full variable domain (rest looked up from reference TRBV7-3 and TRBJ1-1): GAGVSQTPSNKVTEKGKYVELRCDPISGHTALYWYRQSLGQGPEFLIYFQGTGAADDSGLPNDRFFAVRPEGSVSTLKIQRTERGDSAVYLCASSSTGGITEAFFGQGTRLTVV.

The J gene is TRBJ2-3, the V gene TRBV6-1; 10 bases agree with TRBD2. The V and J ends lost 6 bases and 1 base, in that order; junction bases with no gene match: 4. Germline V lookup: CDR1 MNHNS, CDR2 SASEGT. The CDR3 is 15 residues long. CDR3 coding DNA: TGTGCCAGCAGGACCCTAGCGGGGGGCACAGATACGCAGTATTTT. Encoded protein: CASRTLAGGTDTQYF.

The rearrangement joins TRBV5-1 to TRBJ1-2; D call uncertain. The germline CDR1 and CDR2 sequences are SGHRS and YFSETQ. Trimming cost V 0 bases and J 7 bases, with 7 bases left between them. The CDR3 contains 12 residues. CDR3 sequence (DNA): TGCGCCAGCAGCTTGGGAACCGGTGGCTACACCTTC. It specifies CASSLGTGGYTF.

This chain links TRBV6-1 with TRBJ2-7; 12 nucleotides line up with TRBD1. Germline V lookup: CDR1 MNHNS, CDR2 SASEGT. With V trimmed by 5 bases and J by 6 bases, 8 bases remained unmatched. This CDR3 has 15 residues. This chain's CDR3 is CASSPGTGGIREQYF. For the CDR3, the DNA is TGTGCCAGCAGTCCCGGGACAGGGGGCATCCGCGAGCAGTACTTC.

In its sample, this clone was seen a few times. V and J are TRBV7-6 and TRBJ1-2, with 9 bases identical to TRBD1. V gave up 7 bases and J gave up 6 bases; unmatched junction bases: 12. The CDR3 runs to 15 residues. Per the germline V gene, CDR1 is SGHVS and CDR2 is FNYEAQ. The CDR3 spells CASTPGQGSSHGYTF. For the CDR3, the DNA is TGTGCCAGCACACCGGGACAGGGCAGTTCTCATGGCTACACCTTC.

V usage is TRBV6-1 and J usage is TRBJ2-5; D gene uncertain. Trimming shortened V by 0 bases and J by 7 bases, and 9 bases separated the two germline ends. Germline CDR1 and CDR2: MNHNS and SASEGT. The CDR3 has 13 residues. This CDR3 reads CASSEAIGGTQYF. The CDR3 DNA reads as TGTGCCAGCAGTGAAGCGATTGGCGGGACCCAGTACTTC.

The rearrangement links TRBV19 to TRBJ1-1, with no clear D. V gave up 6 bases and J gave up 6 bases, with 11 bases separating them. This CDR3 region has 12 residues. The V gene's germline CDR1 is LNHDA and CDR2 SQIVND (reference sequence). CDR3 in DNA: TGTGCCAGTAGGGGAGGTTATCCTGAAGCTTTCTTT. This gives the protein CASRGGYPEAFF.

This clone appeared a few times. The V gene is TRBV4-1, the J gene TRBJ2-5; 10 bases map to TRBD2. Germline V gene lookup returns CDR1 MGHRA and CDR2 YSYEKL. Trimming removed 0 bases from V and 5 bases from J; junction bases left unmatched: 9. CDR3 length: 17 residues. The CDR3 coding sequence is TGCGCCAGCAGCCAAGACTTCTCAGCGGGGGGGCGGGAGACCCAGTACTTC. As protein: CASSQDFSAGGRETQYF.

The genes are TRBV11-3 and TRBJ2-2, with 8 bases aligning to TRBD2. The V gene end was trimmed by 1 base and the J gene end by 0 bases; junction bases not matched to a gene: 4. Germline V gene sequence: CDR1 SGHNT, CDR2 YENEEA. The CDR3 runs 17 residues. The DNA for the CDR3 is TGTGCCAGCAGCTTAGCCGTAGCGGGACCGAACACCGGGGAGCTGTTTTTT. The encoded protein is CASSLAVAGPNTGELFF.

This chain uses TRBV18 with TRBJ1-3; TRBD1 matches at 7 bases. Germline V CDR1 and CDR2: KGHSH, LQKENI. CDR3 length equals 14 residues. V shed 0 bases and J 8 bases; nucleotides not matched to a gene: 4. The CDR3 DNA reads as TGTGCCAGCTCACCACCCCACAGGGGAGACACCATATATTTT. Protein sequence: CASSPPHRGDTIYF.